The TCR beta chain described here comes from a study of regulatory T cells in long-lasting Graves disease. Across the study: Newly diagnosed Graves' patients had under 3 months of antithyroid drugs. Points from the study as a whole: There was favoring of TRBV28, TRBJ1-2 and TRBJ2-5 in persistent disease.

The time point was: newly diagnosed GD, antithyroid drugs for less than 3 months. Scientists built the TCR library using RNA that was extracted from PBMCs. Criteria from the American Thyroid Association guidelines were applied to diagnose Graves' disease. As to this clonotype: Its matching antigen is unknown.

The CDR3 is 15 residues long. The ends were cut back, 10 bases at V and 1 base at J, with 19 bases in the middle. Germline assignment: CDR1 MDHEN and CDR2 SYDVKM. With iRepertoire HTBI primers and Arm-PCR of CDR3 regions, TCR beta libraries were built. TCRdb reanalysed the multiplex PCR reads using MiXCR and keeps one entry per CDR3 protein. The top ten hold under 30% of the sample, which has roughly 420,000 distinct CDR3 sequences, roughly 15% seen once. These data also featured in a second study, about T cells in Graves' hyperthyroidism and ophthalmopathy. This second study notes: Using the HTBI primer set, a first-round RT-PCR was run on the TCR CDR3.

The V and J genes are TRBV28 and TRBJ1-1; weak D call: TRBD1 (5 bases). This clonotype was obtained from a woman aged 18-29 years with Graves disease. The material was peripheral blood mononuclear cells (PBMCs), obtained at new diagnosis, from a patient treated with antithyroid drugs. CDR3 sequence (DNA): TGTGCCATCGCGTGGGGAGGGGTCTCGAACACTGAAGCTTTCTTT. It codes for CAIAWGGVSNTEAFF.